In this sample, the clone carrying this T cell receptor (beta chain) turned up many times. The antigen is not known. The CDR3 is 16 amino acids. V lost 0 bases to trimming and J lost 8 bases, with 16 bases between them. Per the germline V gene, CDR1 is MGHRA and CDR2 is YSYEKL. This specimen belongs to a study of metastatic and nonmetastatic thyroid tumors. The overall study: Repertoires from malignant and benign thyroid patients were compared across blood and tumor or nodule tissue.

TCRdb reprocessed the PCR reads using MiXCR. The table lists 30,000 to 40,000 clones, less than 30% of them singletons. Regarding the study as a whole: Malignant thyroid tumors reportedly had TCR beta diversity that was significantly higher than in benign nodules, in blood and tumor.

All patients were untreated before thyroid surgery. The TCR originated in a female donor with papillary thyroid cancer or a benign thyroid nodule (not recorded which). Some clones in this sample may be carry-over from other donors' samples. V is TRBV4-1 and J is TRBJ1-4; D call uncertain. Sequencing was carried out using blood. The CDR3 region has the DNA TGCGCCAGCAGCCAAGAGGCTGGGAGGTTAGGGGAAAAACTGTTTTTT. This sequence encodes CASSQEAGRLGEKLFF.